A selection of T cell receptor beta chains follows, all from one sample in a study of CD8 T cells in ankylosing spondylitis. MiXCR, applied by TCRdb to the 5' RACE reads, yields one record per CDR3 protein. The sample shows 90,000 to 120,000 distinct CDR3 sequences, approximately 25% of them seen only once. Sequenced material: synovial fluid, either unsorted or a sorted T cell fraction (not recorded which). Receptors were obtained from a male donor with ankylosing spondylitis. The CDR3 runs from the conserved cysteine through the conserved F or W. D genes are given only for firm matches. Size values are once, few and many counts, or a class for expanded clones, and some rows have none.

v_gene: TRBV7-9
abundance: few
len: 15
d_gene: TRBD2
j_gene: TRBJ2-1
CDR3nt: TGTGCCAGCACCCCGGGGACTAGCGGTTACAATGAGCAGTTCTTC
CDR3aa: CASTPGTSGYNEQFF

v_gene: TRBV20-1
abundance: few
len: 14
d_gene: TRBD1
j_gene: TRBJ2-2
CDR3nt: TGCAGTGCCTCCGTCCGGGACAGGGGGACCGGGGAGCTGTTT
CDR3aa: CSASVRDRGTGELF

v_gene: TRBV24-1
abundance: .
len: 14
d_gene: .
j_gene: TRBJ2-5
CDR3nt: TGTGCCACCAGTGAGGGTGGGTTCGGGGAGACCCAGTACTTC
CDR3aa: CATSEGGFGETQYF

v_gene: TRBV9
abundance: many
len: 16
d_gene: TRBD2
j_gene: TRBJ2-3
CDR3nt: TGTGCCAGCAGCAACCAAGCGGGAGCTAGCACAGATACGCAGTATTTT
CDR3aa: CASSNQAGASTDTQYF

v_gene: TRBV9
abundance: .
len: 12
d_gene: .
j_gene: TRBJ1-2
CDR3nt: TGTGCCAGCAGCGTAGAGGGGTATGGCTACACCTTC
CDR3aa: CASSVEGYGYTF

v_gene: TRBV6-1
abundance: .
len: 16
d_gene: .
j_gene: TRBJ2-7
CDR3nt: TGTGCCAGCAAGCAACCCTGTGAGGGGGACTCCTACGAGCAGTACTTC
CDR3aa: CASKQPCEGDSYEQYF

v_gene: TRBV11-2
abundance: .
len: 15
d_gene: .
j_gene: TRBJ2-1
CDR3nt: TGTGCCAGCAGCCGGAGAGGGGATATCTACAATGAGCAGTTCTTC
CDR3aa: CASSRRGDIYNEQFF

v_gene: TRBV12-3/TRBV12-4
abundance: .
len: 12
d_gene: .
j_gene: TRBJ2-3
CDR3nt: TGTGCCAGCAGTCCACTAGAGTCCACGCAGTATTTT
CDR3aa: CASSPLESTQYF

v_gene: TRBV7-7
abundance: few
len: 14
d_gene: TRBD2
j_gene: TRBJ2-1
CDR3nt: TGTGCCAGCAGCTTATCGGCGGGAGGGGCTGAGCAGTTCTTC
CDR3aa: CASSLSAGGAEQFF

v_gene: TRBV11-3
abundance: few
len: 14
d_gene: TRBD1
j_gene: TRBJ2-1
CDR3nt: TGTGCCAGCAGCGTGAGGACAGGGGGCACTGAGCAGTTCTTC
CDR3aa: CASSVRTGGTEQFF

v_gene: TRBV28
abundance: few
len: 15
d_gene: TRBD2
j_gene: TRBJ2-1
CDR3nt: TGTGCCAGCAGTTCACTGTCGGGAGGTTACAATGAGCAGTTCTTC
CDR3aa: CASSSLSGGYNEQFF

v_gene: TRBV27
abundance: once
len: 11
d_gene: .
j_gene: TRBJ1-1
CDR3nt: TGTGCCAGCAGGAGGCAGGGTGAAGCTTTCTTT
CDR3aa: CASRRQGEAFF